The entry that follows covers one T cell receptor beta chain sequence. No antigen is known for it. Germline assignment: CDR1 DFQATT and CDR2 SNEGSKA (reference sequence). The V gene end was trimmed by 0 bases and the J gene end by 2 bases; junction bases not matched to a gene: 9. The CDR3 is made up of 16 amino acids. The data derive from a study of response to subunit inactivated influenza vaccine. General observations from the study: The authors put forward the suggestion that each seasonal influenza vaccination may bring in only a limited number of new T cells.

TCRdb re-analysed the RT-PCR reads in MiXCR, keeping a single row per CDR3 protein. The sample has around 500,000 distinct CDR3 sequences, approximately 11% seen once. The TCR originated in a man aged 50 to 59 who received an inactivated influenza vaccine. The source material was PBMCs from blood, sampled roughly 48 days after vaccination. This chain uses TRBV20-1 with TRBJ1-2; 7 bases line up with TRBD1. The CDR3 DNA is TGCAGTGCTAGAGACCCCAGGGACAGTTCCAACTATGGCTACACCTTC. Its translation is CSARDPRDSSNYGYTF.